The 13 T cell receptor beta chains below were found in one sample sequenced in a study of T cell repertoires in ileal Crohn's disease. The protocol was immunoSEQ multiplex PCR, while the TCRdb copy is restricted to in-frame clones and leaves out a portion. The table has about 16,000 clones, about 93% seen once. Sequencing input: ileal tissue. These receptors were collected from an adult with Crohn's disease.

The chain employs TRBV4-1 and TRBJ1-1, with D hard to call. The germline V gene has CDR1 MGHRA and CDR2 YSYEKL. The V and J ends lost 4 bases and 1 base respectively, with 10 bases between them. This CDR3 comprises 14 residues. The CDR3 loop reads CASSPGPSNTEAFF. The CDR3 DNA reads TGCGCCAGCAGCCCTGGGCCGTCGAACACTGAAGCTTTCTTT.

The genes are TRBV2 and TRBJ1-1, with 7 bases aligning to TRBD1. With V trimmed by 7 bases and J by 1 base, 3 bases remained unmatched. CDR3 length: 13 residues. In germline, CDR1 is SNHLY, CDR2 FYNNEI. The CDR3 DNA follows: TGTGCCAGCACCAGGGACAGGAACACTGAAGCTTTCTTT. Protein: CASTRDRNTEAFF.

The chain recombines TRBV19 with TRBJ1-1, with 12 bases identical to TRBD1. This CDR3 is 18 amino acids long. The V and J ends lost 3 bases and 4 bases, in that order; junction bases with no gene match: 12. Germline V gene sequence: CDR1 LNHDA, CDR2 SQIVND (reference sequence). Here the CDR3 reads CASSIPRDRGRGGTEAFF. In DNA form, the CDR3 reads TGTGCCAGTAGTATTCCCAGGGACAGGGGGCGAGGGGGCACTGAAGCTTTCTTT. Together with reference TRBV19 and TRBJ1-1, the CDR3 gives the full variable domain: DGGITQSPKYLFRKEGQNVTLSCEQNLNHDAMYWYRQDPGQGLRLIYYSQIVNDFQKGDIAEGYSVSREKKESFPLTVTSAQKNPTAFYLCASSIPRDRGRGGTEAFFGQGTRLTVV.

The chain links TRBV7-2 to TRBJ2-4; the match to TRBD1 covers 7 bases. Germline CDR1 and CDR2: SGHTA and FQGNSA. The CDR3 runs 15 residues. Trimming took 5 bases from V and 7 from J; bases not matched to a gene: 11. In DNA form, the CDR3 reads TGTGCCAGCAGCCCAACAAGACAGGGATGGAACATTCAGTACTTC. Its translation is CASSPTRQGWNIQYF.

This clone occurred a few times. The CDR3: CASSLQGQYYEQYF. DNA of the CDR3: TGTGCCAGCAGCTTACAGGGACAGTACTACGAGCAGTACTTC. The chain links TRBV7-8 to TRBJ2-7; 7 nucleotides align to TRBD1. CDR1 and CDR2 from the germline V gene are SGHVS and FQNEAQ. J gave up 3 bases and V 2 bases, and 4 bases lay outside the gene matches. The CDR3 contains 14 residues.

In its sample, this clone was seen once. The V call is TRBV5-1, the J call TRBJ2-1; TRBD2 agrees at 8 bases. V was pared by 3 bases and J by 2 bases, with 1 base of the junction left unmatched. Per the germline V gene, CDR1 is SGHRS and CDR2 is YFSETQ. The CDR3 totals 14 residues. In nucleotides, the CDR3 is TGCGCCAGCAGCTCAGCGGGGGCCTACAATGAGCAGTTCTTC. This codes for CASSSAGAYNEQFF.

In this sample, this clone turned up once. The chain employs TRBV10-3 and TRBJ2-7, with TRBD2 matching 12 bases. With 5 bases clipped from V and 1 base from J, the junction kept 3 bases outside the gene matches. Germline V gives CDR1 ENHRY, CDR2 SYGVKD. The CDR3 length is 15 residues. CDR3 bases: TGTGCCATCAGTACACTAGCGGGGGGATCCTACGAGCAGTACTTC. Amino acid sequence: CAISTLAGGSYEQYF.

V is TRBV4-1 and J is TRBJ2-7; 8 nucleotides match TRBD2. This CDR3 is built from 14 residues. V was pared by 2 bases and J by 5 bases, with 5 bases of the junction left unmatched. Germline V gives CDR1 MGHRA, CDR2 YSYEKL. CDR3 loop: CASSQIAGIHEQYF. The DNA of the CDR3 is TGCGCCAGCAGCCAAATAGCGGGGATACACGAGCAGTACTTC.

The chain has TRBV10-3 and TRBJ2-1; 9 nucleotides match TRBD2. The ends lost 7 bases at V and 7 bases at J; junction bases unmatched: 8. This CDR3 is 14 amino acids long. Looked up from germline, CDR1 is ENHRY and CDR2 is SYGVKD. The CDR3 here is CAIMAGGYSNEQFF. DNA for the CDR3: TGTGCCATCATGGCGGGGGGGTATTCTAATGAGCAGTTCTTC.

The chain joins TRBV19 to TRBJ2-2; 9 nucleotides line up with TRBD1. V dropped 7 bases and J dropped 5; count of bases not matched to a gene: 5. The CDR3 spans 14 residues. CDR1 LNHDA and CDR2 SQIVND come from the germline V gene (reference sequence). CDR3 protein: CASMWDRETGELFF. CDR3 in DNA: TGTGCCAGTATGTGGGACAGGGAAACCGGGGAGCTGTTTTTT.

This chain uses TRBV30 with TRBJ1-5; TRBD1 agrees at 8 bases. The CDR3 totals 14 residues. V lost 8 bases to trimming and J lost 3 bases; unmatched junction nucleotides: 9. Germline V gene lookup returns CDR1 GTSNPN and CDR2 SVGIG (reference sequence). CDR3 sequence reads: CASSDRVLNQPQHF. Written as DNA, the CDR3 is TGTGCCAGCTCGGACAGGGTCCTCAATCAGCCCCAGCATTTT.

V and J are TRBV19 and TRBJ2-5; TRBD2 aligns across 8 bases. Germline V gene sequence: CDR1 LNHDA, CDR2 SQIVND (reference sequence). V lost 2 bases to trimming and J lost 4 bases; unmatched junction nucleotides: 3. This CDR3 contains 14 residues. CDR3: CASSITGGGETQYF. CDR3 bases: TGTGCCAGTAGTATAACGGGGGGGGGAGAGACCCAGTACTTC. Together with reference TRBV19 and TRBJ2-5, the CDR3 gives the full variable domain: DGGITQSPKYLFRKEGQNVTLSCEQNLNHDAMYWYRQDPGQGLRLIYYSQIVNDFQKGDIAEGYSVSREKKESFPLTVTSAQKNPTAFYLCASSITGGGETQYFGPGTRLLVL.

The chain combines TRBV5-4 with TRBJ2-3, with 12 positions matching TRBD1. This CDR3 comprises 15 residues. J lost 4 bases, V lost 4 bases, and 4 bases had no gene match. Germline V gives CDR1 SGHNT, CDR2 YYREEE (reference sequence). CDR3 DNA: TGTGCCAGCAGCCGGGACAGGGGGCGCCCAGATACGCAGTATTTT. This codes for CASSRDRGRPDTQYF.